What follows are 17 T cell receptor beta chains derived from one specimen sequenced in a study of cytomegalovirus exposure and HLA in healthy donors. 13 Jbeta primers and 60 Vbeta primers were used for the PCR. The data were produced by immunoSEQ multiplex PCR, yet TCRdb's version contains in-frame clones alone and is incomplete. The sample includes approximately 160,000 clones, 80% to 90% of them seen just once. The specimen was PBMCs. These receptors came from a woman younger than 35 in good health and CMV-seronegative.

The CDR3 sequence is CAGTGSSYNEQFF. As DNA, the CDR3 is TGCGCCGGGACAGGGAGCTCCTACAATGAGCAGTTCTTC. J is TRBJ2-1 and V is TRBV10-1, with 9 bases identical to TRBD1. The germline gives CDR1 WNHNN, CDR2 SYGVQD (reference sequence). CDR3 length: 13 amino acids. Trimming took 11 bases from V and 0 from J; bases not matched to a gene: 2.

The chain couples TRBV2 to TRBJ2-7; 8 bases fit TRBD1. V was clipped by 5 bases and J by 0 bases; unmatched bases: 6. The CDR3 consists of 15 residues. The germline gives CDR1 SNHLY, CDR2 FYNNEI. In nucleotides, the CDR3 is TGTGCCAGCAGTTTGAACAGGGGGGCCTCCTACGAGCAGTACTTC. Residues: CASSLNRGASYEQYF. The whole variable domain, remainder taken from reference TRBV2 and TRBJ2-7, is EPEVTQTPSHQVTQMGQEVILRCVPISNHLYFYWYRQILGQKVEFLVSFYNNEISEKSEIFDDQFSVERPDGSNFTLKIRSTKLEDSAMYFCASSLNRGASYEQYFGPGTRLTVT.

The sample holds one count of this clone. This chain links TRBV11-2 with TRBJ2-3, with TRBD2 matching 12 bases. The CDR3 is made up of 17 amino acids. V was clipped by 1 base and J by 6 bases; unmatched bases: 8. Germline CDR1 and CDR2: SGHAT and FQNNGV. This CDR3 is CASSLGATGTSGDTQYF. The CDR3 nucleotides read TGTGCCAGCAGCTTAGGGGCGACGGGGACTAGCGGGGATACGCAGTATTTT.

This chain uses TRBV14 with TRBJ2-3, with TRBD2 matching 10 bases. CDR1 is SGHDN and CDR2 is FVKESK in the germline V gene. This CDR3 has 16 residues. The junction had 3 bases not matched to a gene; V was cut back by 2 bases and J by 1 base. In DNA, the CDR3 is TGTGCCAGCAGCCAAAAGAGCGGGAGGGGCACAGATACGCAGTATTTT. Its translation is CASSQKSGRGTDTQYF.

Here the CDR3 reads CASSSRFSGRSFSYNEQFF. In DNA, the CDR3 is TGTGCCAGCAGTTCCAGGTTTAGCGGGAGGTCATTCTCCTACAATGAGCAGTTCTTC. The chain employs TRBV28 and TRBJ2-1; TRBD2 aligns across 10 bases. The J segment lost 0 bases and the V segment lost 4 bases, leaving 12 bases of the junction unmatched. CDR1 MDHEN and CDR2 SYDVKM come from the germline V gene. The CDR3 has 19 amino acids.

This clone was seen only a few times. The chain uses TRBV12-5 and TRBJ2-3; TRBD2 aligns across 9 bases. The CDR3 is 15 residues long. J lost 4 bases, V lost 6 bases, and 8 bases had no gene match. The V gene's germline CDR1 is LGHNT and CDR2 FRNRAP. CDR3 coding DNA: TGTGCTAGTGGCCTCTACGCGGGGGGGTCAGATACGCAGTATTTT. Amino acids: CASGLYAGGSDTQYF. The variable domain in full, with the rest retrieved from reference TRBV12-5 and TRBJ2-3, is DARVTQTPRHKVTEMGQEVTMRCQPILGHNTVFWYRQTMMQGLELLAYFRNRAPLDDSGMPKDRFSAEMPDATLATLKIQPSEPRDSAVYFCASGLYAGGSDTQYFGPGTRLTVL.

V gene TRBV6-1 combines with J gene TRBJ2-7; D is unclear. The V and J ends lost 5 bases and 0 bases respectively, with 8 bases between them. Germline V gene lookup returns CDR1 MNHNS and CDR2 SASEGT. The CDR3 length is 13 residues. The CDR3 loop reads CASSLTSSYEQYF. The CDR3 bases are TGTGCCAGCAGTTTGACATCCTCCTACGAGCAGTACTTC.

The CDR3 here is CASMREGSTDTQYF. The CDR3 DNA reads as TGCGCCAGCATGCGGGAGGGGAGCACAGATACGCAGTATTTT. The gene calls are TRBV5-1 and TRBJ2-3; 9 nucleotides line up with TRBD2. The V segment lost 6 bases and the J segment 0 bases; nucleotides outside the gene matches: 2. The CDR3 consists of 14 residues. Germline CDR1 reads SGHRS; CDR2 reads YFSETQ.

The V and J genes are TRBV6-5 and TRBJ2-2; possible D gene TRBD1, 6 bases. V lost 5 bases and J lost 7, with 14 bases in between. This CDR3 contains 14 residues. The germline gives CDR1 MNHEY, CDR2 SVGAGI. In DNA, the CDR3 is TGTGCCAGCAGTCTCACCAGGGGCGTCGGGGAGCTGTTTTTT. As protein: CASSLTRGVGELFF.

The chain combines TRBV7-9 with TRBJ1-2; no definite D call. Germline V lookup: CDR1 SEHNR, CDR2 FQNEAQ (reference sequence). The ends were cut back, 3 bases at V and 3 bases at J, with 8 bases in the middle. The CDR3 runs 13 residues. In nucleotides, the CDR3 is TGTGCCAGCAGCTTTTTAGTTGACTATGGCTACACCTTC. Protein sequence: CASSFLVDYGYTF.

V usage is TRBV7-2 and J usage is TRBJ2-2; D is unclear. CDR1 and CDR2 (germline): SGHTA, FQGNSA. CDR3 size: 11 residues. Trimming took off 2 bases at V and 9 bases at J, with 4 bases between the two ends. For the CDR3, the DNA is TGTGCCAGCAGCTTATCCTGGGAGCTGTTTTTT. Translating it yields CASSLSWELFF.

The chain combines TRBV5-1 with TRBJ2-7; D is perhaps TRBD1 (5 bases). Germline V lookup: CDR1 SGHRS, CDR2 YFSETQ. Trimming cost V 0 bases and J 7 bases, with 11 bases left between them. The CDR3 is 13 residues long. CDR3 in DNA: TGCGCCAGCAGCTTGGGGGGTTCAGGGGAGCAGTACTTC. This translates into CASSLGGSGEQYF.

There are a few counts of this clone. The V and J genes are TRBV7-9 and TRBJ1-1, with 7 positions matching TRBD1. J lost 1 base, V lost 6 bases, and 5 bases had no gene match. The CDR3 loop spans 14 amino acids. From germline, CDR1 is SEHNR and CDR2 FQNEAQ (reference sequence). The chain's CDR3 is CASRSQGENTEAFF. The CDR3 coding sequence is TGTGCCAGCAGAAGTCAGGGGGAGAACACTGAAGCTTTCTTT.

In this sample, this clone turned up a few times. This rearrangement joins TRBV27 to TRBJ2-7; TRBD2 matches 7 bases. CDR3 length: 15 amino acids. Per the germline V gene, CDR1 is MNHEY and CDR2 is SMNVEV (reference sequence). V shed 4 bases and J 0 bases; nucleotides not matched to a gene: 6. CDR3 region: CASSWGLAASYEQYF. CDR3 nucleotide sequence: TGTGCCAGCAGTTGGGGTCTAGCGGCCTCCTACGAGCAGTACTTC.

The chain is built from TRBV5-4 and TRBJ1-1; 9 nucleotides agree with TRBD1. Germline V gene sequence: CDR1 SGHNT, CDR2 YYREEE (reference sequence). J lost 6 bases, V lost 1 base, and 7 bases had no gene match. CDR3 length: 15 residues. The CDR3 loop reads CASSLLRDRDAEAFF. In DNA form, the CDR3 reads TGTGCCAGCAGCTTGCTCCGGGACAGGGACGCTGAAGCTTTCTTT.

The genes are TRBV4-1 and TRBJ1-6; TRBD1 agrees at 9 bases. The V and J ends lost 1 base and 14 bases, in that order; junction bases with no gene match: 9. The CDR3 totals 15 residues. The V gene's germline CDR1 is MGHRA and CDR2 YSYEKL. In nucleotides, the CDR3 is TGCGCCAGCAGCCAAGCGCGGGACAGGGCTATGTCCCTCCACTTT. It is translated as CASSQARDRAMSLHF.

This clone showed up just once. The chain has TRBV7-9 and TRBJ2-7; tentatively, D is TRBD2 (6 bases). V lost 5 bases, J lost 3 bases, and 17 bases lay in between. Germline values: CDR1 SEHNR, CDR2 FQNEAQ (reference sequence). The CDR3 is made up of 15 amino acids. The CDR3, as DNA: TGTGCCAGCAGCCGTGGGGACTTGAGAAACTACGAGCAGTACTTC. It specifies CASSRGDLRNYEQYF.